This entry describes one TCR beta chain. Generated by immunoSEQ multiplex PCR, the TCRdb table keeps only in-frame clones and is missing some. In the table there are 85,000 to 130,000 clones, around 90% of which are singletons. These data come from a study of T cell changes during pregnancy in multiple sclerosis. The CDR3 is 14 residues long. In germline, CDR1 is SGHKS, CDR2 YYEKEE (reference sequence). The V gene end was trimmed by 5 bases and the J gene end by 4 bases; junction bases not matched to a gene: 4. Sequenced material: peripheral blood, taken before pregnancy. This receptor was taken from a female donor with multiple sclerosis, enrolled in a pregnancy study. The chain carries TRBV5-5 and TRBJ2-1; 9 bases fit TRBD1. This CDR3 is CASSRGQGYNEQFF. CDR3 DNA sequence: TGTGCCAGCAGTCGTGGACAGGGGTACAATGAGCAGTTCTTC.